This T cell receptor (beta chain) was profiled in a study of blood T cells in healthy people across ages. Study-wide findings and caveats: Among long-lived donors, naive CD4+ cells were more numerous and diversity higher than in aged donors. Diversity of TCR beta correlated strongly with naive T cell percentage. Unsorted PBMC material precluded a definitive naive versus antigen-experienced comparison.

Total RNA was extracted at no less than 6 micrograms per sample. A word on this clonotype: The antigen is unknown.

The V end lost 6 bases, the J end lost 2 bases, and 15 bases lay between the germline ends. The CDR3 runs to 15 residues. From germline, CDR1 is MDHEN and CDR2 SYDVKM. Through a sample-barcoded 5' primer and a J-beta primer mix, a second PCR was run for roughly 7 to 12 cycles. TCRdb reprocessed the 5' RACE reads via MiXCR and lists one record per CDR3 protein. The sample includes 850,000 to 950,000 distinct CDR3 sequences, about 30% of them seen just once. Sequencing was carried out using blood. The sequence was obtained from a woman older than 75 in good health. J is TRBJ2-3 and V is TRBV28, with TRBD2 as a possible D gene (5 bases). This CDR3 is CASSWGSADTDTQYF. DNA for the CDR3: TGTGCCAGCAGCTGGGGATCAGCGGACACAGATACGCAGTATTTT.